This T cell receptor (beta chain) was sequenced for a study of OX40 agonist ivuxolimab in advanced cancers. Study-wide background: Administration of intravenous ivuxolimab to patients occurred every 2 weeks at 0.01 to 10 mg/kg.

Assay: immunoSEQ multiplex PCR; the TCRdb copy retains only in-frame clones and omits some. Of roughly 75,000 clones listed, more than 70% are singletons. CDR3 length: 14 residues. Germline V gene lookup returns CDR1 MNHEY and CDR2 SVGAGI. Deletions cut 11 bases from V and 5 bases from J, with 20 bases between. The J gene is TRBJ2-3, the V gene TRBV6-5; tentatively, D is TRBD1 (7 bases). This sequence originates from an adult with an advanced solid tumor such as melanoma, head and neck, liver or kidney cancer. Sequenced material: CD4+ or CD8+ T cells sorted from blood, taken in a trial of the OX40 agonist ivuxolimab. The CDR3 bases are TGTGCCTGCTCCGACAGGGAGGTGGAAGATACGCAGTATTTT. Protein sequence: CACSDREVEDTQYF.